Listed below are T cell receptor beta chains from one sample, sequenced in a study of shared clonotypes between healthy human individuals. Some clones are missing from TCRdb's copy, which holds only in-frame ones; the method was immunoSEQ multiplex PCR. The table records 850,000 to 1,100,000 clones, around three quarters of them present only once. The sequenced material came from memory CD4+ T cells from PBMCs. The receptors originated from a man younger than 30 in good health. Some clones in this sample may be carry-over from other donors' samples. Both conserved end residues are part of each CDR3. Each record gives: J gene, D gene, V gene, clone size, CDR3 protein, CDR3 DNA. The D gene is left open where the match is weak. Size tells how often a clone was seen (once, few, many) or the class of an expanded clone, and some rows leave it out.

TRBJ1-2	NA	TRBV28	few	CASSWFGGNYGYTF	TGTGCCAGCAGTTGGTTCGGGGGTAACTATGGCTACACCTTC
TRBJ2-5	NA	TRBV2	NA	CASSESGSQYF	TGTGCCAGCAGTGAATCGGGGTCCCAGTACTTC
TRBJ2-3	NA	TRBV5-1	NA	CASSLSWEFGSTDTQYF	TGCGCCAGCAGCTTGAGCTGGGAATTCGGGAGCACAGATACGCAGTATTTT
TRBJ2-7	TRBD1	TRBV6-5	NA	CASSYGRGLYEQYF	TGTGCCAGCAGTTACGGCAGGGGGCTCTACGAGCAGTACTTC
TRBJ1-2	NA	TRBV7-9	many	CASSSGNYGYTF	TGTGCCAGCAGCTCCGGGAACTATGGCTACACCTTC
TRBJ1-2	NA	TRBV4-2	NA	CASSHPMLQEYFHGYTF	TGTGCCAGCAGCCACCCCATGCTACAGGAATATTTTCATGGCTACACCTTC
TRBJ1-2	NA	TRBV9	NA	CASSAQPGGGYTF	TGTGCCAGCAGCGCCCAACCGGGGGGGGGCTACACCTTC
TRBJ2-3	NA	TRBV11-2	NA	CASSRRAPETDTQYF	TGTGCCAGCAGCCGCCGGGCACCTGAAACAGATACGCAGTATTTT
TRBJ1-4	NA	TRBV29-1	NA	CSVESGRNEKLFF	TGCAGCGTTGAGTCGGGCCGAAATGAAAAACTGTTTTTT
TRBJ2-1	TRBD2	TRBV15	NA	CATSGIRQQAAGASSYNEQFF	TGTGCCACCAGCGGAATAAGACAGCAAGCAGCGGGAGCTAGCTCCTACAATGAGCAGTTCTTC
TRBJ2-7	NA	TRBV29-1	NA	CSVGRRRSVEQYF	TGCAGCGTTGGCAGAAGGAGATCGGTCGAGCAGTACTTC
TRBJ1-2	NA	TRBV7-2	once	CASSIQGGYTF	TGTGCCAGCAGCATCCAGGGAGGCTACACCTTC
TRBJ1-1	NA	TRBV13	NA	CASSLRILGTPEAFF	TGTGCCAGCAGCTTACGTATTTTGGGTACACCTGAAGCTTTCTTT
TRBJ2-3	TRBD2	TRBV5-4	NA	CASSATPSGTSTDTQYF	TGTGCCAGCAGCGCCACCCCTAGCGGGACGAGCACAGATACGCAGTATTTT
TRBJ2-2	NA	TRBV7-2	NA	CASSPQGPINTGELFF	TGTGCCAGCAGCCCCCAGGGGCCTATTAACACCGGGGAGCTGTTTTTT
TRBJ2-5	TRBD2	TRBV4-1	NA	CASSQGGLAGAGGETQYF	TGCGCCAGCAGCCAAGGGGGACTAGCGGGCGCCGGGGGAGAGACCCAGTACTTC